This T cell receptor beta chain is from a study of T-cell memory formation after mild COVID-19. Overall study context: For the most part, TCR clusters were specific to one donor. Study-level findings and limits: Largely, contracting CD4+ clones fell within CM and EM, and contracting CD8+ clones within EMRA. Detection of some responders pre-infection suggested pre-existing cross-reactive memory T cells participated. Later expanders leaned toward CD4+, whereas clones contracting from day 15 to 85 were balanced CD4/CD8.

Worth noting for this clonotype: Its antigen remains unidentified.

A single record per CDR3 protein comes from TCRdb applying MiXCR to the 5' RACE reads. This table has about 44,000 distinct CDR3 sequences, 7.3% appearing once. CDR3 length: 14 residues. V lost 6 bases and J lost 8, with 19 bases in between. Per the germline V gene, CDR1 is MGHRA and CDR2 is YSYEKL. Specimen: PBMCs or a T cell subset sorted from them (not recorded which). The origin of this receptor is a man aged 18 to 29 who had mild COVID-19 (a few samples of this study predate the infection). Cell type and time point are not known. This chain connects TRBV4-1 to TRBJ1-1; D gene ambiguous. The CDR3 nucleotides are TGCGCCAGCAGTCTAGAGGCCAGGCTGGCAGAAGCTTTCTTT. It specifies CASSLEARLAEAFF.